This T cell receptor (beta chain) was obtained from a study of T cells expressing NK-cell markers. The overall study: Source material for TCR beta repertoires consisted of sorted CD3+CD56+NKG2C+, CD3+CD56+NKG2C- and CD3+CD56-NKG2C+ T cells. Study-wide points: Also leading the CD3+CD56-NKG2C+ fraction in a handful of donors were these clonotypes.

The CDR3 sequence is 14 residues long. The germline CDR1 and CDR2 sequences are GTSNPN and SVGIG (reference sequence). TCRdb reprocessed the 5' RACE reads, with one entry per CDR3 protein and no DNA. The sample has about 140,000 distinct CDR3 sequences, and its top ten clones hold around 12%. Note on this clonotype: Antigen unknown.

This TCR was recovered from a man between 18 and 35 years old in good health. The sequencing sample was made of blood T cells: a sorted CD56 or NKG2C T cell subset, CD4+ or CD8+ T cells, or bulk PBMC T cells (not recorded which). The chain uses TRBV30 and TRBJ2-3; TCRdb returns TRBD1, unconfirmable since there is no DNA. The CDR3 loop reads CACLPEDRGDTQYF.